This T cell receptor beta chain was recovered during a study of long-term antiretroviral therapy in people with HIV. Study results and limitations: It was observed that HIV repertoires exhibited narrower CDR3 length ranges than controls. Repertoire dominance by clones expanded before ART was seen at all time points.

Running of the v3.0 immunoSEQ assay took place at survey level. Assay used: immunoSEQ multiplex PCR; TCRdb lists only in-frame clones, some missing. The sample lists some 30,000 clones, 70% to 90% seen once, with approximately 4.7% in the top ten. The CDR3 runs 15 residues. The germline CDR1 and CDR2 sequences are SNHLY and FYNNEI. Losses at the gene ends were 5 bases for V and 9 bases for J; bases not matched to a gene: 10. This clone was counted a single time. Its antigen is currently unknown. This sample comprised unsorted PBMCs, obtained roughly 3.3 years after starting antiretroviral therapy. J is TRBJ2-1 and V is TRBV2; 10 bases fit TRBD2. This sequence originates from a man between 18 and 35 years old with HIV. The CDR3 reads CASSSLASGSGEQFF. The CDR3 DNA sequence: TGTGCCAGCAGTTCACTGGCTAGCGGGAGCGGTGAGCAGTTCTTC. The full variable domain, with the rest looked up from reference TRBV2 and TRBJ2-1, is EPEVTQTPSHQVTQMGQEVILRCVPISNHLYFYWYRQILGQKVEFLVSFYNNEISEKSEIFDDQFSVERPDGSNFTLKIRSTKLEDSAMYFCASSSLASGSGEQFFGPGTRLTVL.